The 23 T cell receptor beta chains in this list originate from one sample, sequenced in a study of blood T cell repertoires in COVID-19. Clones were sequenced by immunoSEQ multiplex PCR, and TCRdb holds only the in-frame ones, with some missing. The sample carries some 250,000 clones, 70% to 90% recorded once. The sequenced sample was PBMCs or T cells enriched from blood (not recorded which). The receptors were gathered from a woman between 45 and 60 years old who had recovered from COVID-19.

V usage is TRBV5-1 and J usage is TRBJ1-3; TRBD1 matches at 10 bases. CDR1 and CDR2 from the germline V gene are SGHRS and YFSETQ. This CDR3 contains 15 residues. Unmatched junction bases numbered 8, after V lost 3 bases and J lost 8 bases. The CDR3 coding sequence is TGCGCCAGCAGCTCAACTCCGGGACAGGGGTACACCATATATTTT. Its translation is CASSSTPGQGYTIYF.

This sequence joins TRBV7-6 and TRBJ2-7, with TRBD2 identical over 7 bases. Germline V lookup: CDR1 SGHVS, CDR2 FNYEAQ. This CDR3 is built from 15 residues. V lost 5 bases and J lost 5; bases outside the gene matches: 12. CDR3 in amino acids: CASSRGATSRDEQYF. CDR3 bases: TGTGCCAGCAGCCGAGGAGCGACTAGCCGCGACGAGCAGTACTTC.

This chain joins TRBV28 and TRBJ1-1; 11 bases match TRBD1. Trimming cost V 1 base and J 2 bases; bases outside gene matches: 6. Germline V gene sequence: CDR1 MDHEN, CDR2 SYDVKM. This CDR3 has 17 amino acids. This CDR3 reads CASSLLAGQGDNTEAFF. In DNA, the CDR3 is TGTGCCAGCAGTTTATTGGCGGGACAGGGGGACAACACTGAAGCTTTCTTT.

This chain connects TRBV19 to TRBJ1-6, with D hard to call. This CDR3 region has 13 residues. The V end lost 10 bases, the J end lost 7 bases, and 14 bases lay between the germline ends. Germline V gene sequence: CDR1 LNHDA, CDR2 SQIVND (reference sequence). Here the CDR3 reads CATKDTYNSPLHF. In nucleotides, the CDR3 is TGTGCCACGAAAGACACTTACAATTCACCCCTCCACTTT.

The chain carries TRBV7-8 and TRBJ1-2; D call uncertain. CDR1 and CDR2 from the germline V gene are SGHVS and FQNEAQ. This CDR3 comprises 13 residues. V was trimmed by 2 bases and J by 5 bases, leaving 9 bases between them. CDR3 in DNA: TGTGCCAGCAGCTTATTATCTGAGTATGGCTACACCTTC. Translated, it gives CASSLLSEYGYTF.

A word on this clone: A read error may produce the germline difference seen at one junction end. This rearrangement joins TRBV5-1 to TRBJ2-2; TRBD1 matches at 7 bases. Germline-derived CDR1 and CDR2 are SGHRS and YFSETQ. This CDR3 comprises 15 residues. The CDR3 nucleotides read TGCGCCAACAGCGCGACAGGGTTGGACACCGGGGAGCTGTTTTTT. Its translation: CANSATGLDTGELFF.

The CDR3, as DNA: TGTGCCAGCAGCCGGGCGGGTTATGGCTACACCTTC. Its translation: CASSRAGYGYTF. V is TRBV7-8 and J is TRBJ1-2; no clear D. Germline-derived CDR1 and CDR2 are SGHVS and FQNEAQ. The CDR3 length is 12 residues. V gave up 5 bases and J gave up 5 bases, with 9 bases separating them.

Points on this clone: At one end, the junction sequence differs from germline, possibly due to a read error. The V gene is TRBV19, the J gene TRBJ1-6; tentatively, D is TRBD1 (5 bases). This CDR3 contains 14 residues. Per the germline V gene, CDR1 is LNHDA and CDR2 is SQIVND (reference sequence). CDR3 region: CASSIDRHNSPLHF. The CDR3 DNA sequence: TGTGCCAGCAGTATTGACAGACATAATTCACCCCTCCACTTT.

The chain is built from TRBV27 and TRBJ2-3; D is uncertain. The germline CDR1 and CDR2 sequences are MNHEY and SMNVEV (reference sequence). This CDR3 comprises 13 residues. The ends were cut back, 5 bases at V and 5 bases at J, with 11 bases in the middle. The CDR3 loop reads CASSPVRGDTQYF. CDR3 DNA: TGTGCCAGCAGTCCCGTTCGAGGAGATACGCAGTATTTT.

This clone turned up a few times. The chain employs TRBV27 and TRBJ2-1, with 10 bases identical to TRBD2. The CDR3 extends over 14 amino acids. Trimming took 5 bases from V and 8 from J; bases not matched to a gene: 6. Per germline, CDR1 MNHEY and CDR2 SMNVEV (reference sequence). CDR3 in DNA: TGTGCCAGCAGTAGGGGACTAGCGATCGATGAGCAGTTCTTC. It is translated as CASSRGLAIDEQFF.

The gene calls are TRBV28 and TRBJ2-7; 10 nucleotides match TRBD2. V gave up 2 bases and J gave up 3 bases; unmatched junction bases: 1. Per the germline V gene, CDR1 is MDHEN and CDR2 is SYDVKM. The CDR3 spans 14 residues. CDR3: CASSLPSGSYEQYF. The DNA for the CDR3 is TGTGCCAGCAGTTTACCTAGCGGGAGCTACGAGCAGTACTTC.

This clone was detected only a few times. At one boundary the junction diverges from the germline segment, which might be a read error. The chain combines TRBV28 with TRBJ2-1; 8 bases agree with TRBD2. CDR1 and CDR2 (germline): MDHEN, SYDVKM. The CDR3 totals 15 residues. The CDR3 coding sequence is TGTGCCAGCAGCTTGCCGGGACTAGGCTACGATGAGCAGTTCTTC. Its protein is CASSLPGLGYDEQFF.

This clone was seen a few times. The V and J genes are TRBV27 and TRBJ2-7; D gene unclear. The CDR3 totals 13 residues. The germline V gene encodes CDR1 MNHEY and CDR2 SMNVEV (reference sequence). The V and J ends lost 3 bases and 2 bases respectively, with 8 bases between them. CDR3 sequence (DNA): TGTGCCAGCAGTTTTCAGGAACCCTACGAGCAGTACTTC. It yields the protein CASSFQEPYEQYF.

The chain recombines TRBV19 with TRBJ2-3, with D possibly being TRBD2 (5 bases). This CDR3 region has 16 residues. Germline V CDR1 and CDR2: LNHDA, SQIVND (reference sequence). V lost 5 bases to trimming and J lost 4 bases, with 19 bases between them. DNA of the CDR3: TGTGCCAGTAGTCTCGGGAACTTAGCCTCGCCAGATACGCAGTATTTT. Translating gives CASSLGNLASPDTQYF.

The V gene is TRBV7-8, the J gene TRBJ2-3; 11 nucleotides match TRBD2. The CDR3 is 18 residues long. The germline gives CDR1 SGHVS, CDR2 FQNEAQ. The V and J ends lost 5 bases and 2 bases, in that order; junction bases with no gene match: 12. CDR3 amino acids: CASSGQPPGLAVTDTQYF. DNA of the CDR3: TGTGCCAGCAGCGGACAGCCCCCGGGACTAGCGGTCACAGATACGCAGTATTTT.

This CDR3 reads CASSEAEGGYGYTF. CDR3 nucleotide sequence: TGTGCCAGCAGTGAAGCGGAAGGGGGCTATGGCTACACCTTC. The chain carries TRBV6-1 and TRBJ1-2, with a weak D call TRBD1 (6 bases). The CDR3 consists of 14 residues. Trimming removed 0 bases at V and 4 bases at J, with 9 bases between. Germline-derived CDR1 and CDR2 are MNHNS and SASEGT.

This sequence joins TRBV11-2 and TRBJ1-3, with D unresolved. CDR3 length: 15 amino acids. Trimming left V 8 bases short and J 0 bases short, with 14 bases between. Germline V gene data show CDR1 as SGHAT and CDR2 as FQNNGV. The CDR3 sequence is CASGDYESSGNTIYF. CDR3 in DNA: TGTGCCAGCGGCGACTACGAGAGCTCTGGAAACACCATATATTTT.

The rearrangement uses TRBV9 and TRBJ1-1; 7 nucleotides align to TRBD1. Germline V gene lookup returns CDR1 SGDLS and CDR2 YYNGEE. The CDR3 runs 15 residues. V lost 4 bases and J lost 0; bases outside the gene matches: 6. The CDR3 DNA reads TGTGCCAGCAGCCCCCAGGGACAGTTGAACACTGAAGCTTTCTTT. Its translation: CASSPQGQLNTEAFF.

The gene calls are TRBV27 and TRBJ2-1, with 8 bases that match TRBD2. V lost 9 bases, J lost 6 bases, and 16 bases stayed unmatched. The germline CDR1 and CDR2 sequences are MNHEY and SMNVEV (reference sequence). The CDR3 runs 16 residues. CDR3 DNA sequence: TGTGCCAGTTCCCAAACGGCTAGCGGGTTCTTCAATGAGCAGTTCTTC. The encoded protein is CASSQTASGFFNEQFF.

This sequence joins TRBV2 and TRBJ2-7, with 8 bases that match TRBD1. The CDR3 has 13 amino acids. V lost 4 bases and J lost 3; bases outside the gene matches: 2. Germline CDR1 reads SNHLY; CDR2 reads FYNNEI. CDR3 residues: CASSGDRGYEQYF. CDR3 nucleotides: TGTGCCAGCAGTGGAGACAGGGGCTACGAGCAGTACTTC.

The V gene is TRBV18, the J gene TRBJ2-7, with a tentative D call TRBD1 (7 bases). The germline V gene has CDR1 KGHSH and CDR2 LQKENI. The V and J ends lost 0 bases and 3 bases respectively, with 18 bases between them. The CDR3 spans 17 residues. CDR3: CASSPPLGGGGVYEQYF. The CDR3 nucleotides read TGTGCCAGCTCACCACCGTTAGGGGGCGGAGGGGTCTACGAGCAGTACTTC.

The chain is built from TRBV2 and TRBJ2-2; no clear D. The CDR3 extends over 15 amino acids. From germline, CDR1 is SNHLY and CDR2 FYNNEI. V was cut by 4 bases and J by 4 bases, with 13 bases left in between. In nucleotides, the CDR3 is TGTGCCAGCAGTGGGATGTCGGCGGTCACCGGGGAGCTGTTTTTT. It encodes CASSGMSAVTGELFF.

The chain carries TRBV7-9 and TRBJ2-5; 7 bases match TRBD1. The CDR3 extends over 15 amino acids. The germline V gene encodes CDR1 SEHNR and CDR2 FQNEAQ (reference sequence). Trimming removed 5 bases from V and 3 bases from J; junction bases left unmatched: 9. CDR3 sequence (DNA): TGTGCCAGCAGCACCCCGGGACAGCTGAAAGAGACCCAGTACTTC. Amino acid sequence: CASSTPGQLKETQYF.